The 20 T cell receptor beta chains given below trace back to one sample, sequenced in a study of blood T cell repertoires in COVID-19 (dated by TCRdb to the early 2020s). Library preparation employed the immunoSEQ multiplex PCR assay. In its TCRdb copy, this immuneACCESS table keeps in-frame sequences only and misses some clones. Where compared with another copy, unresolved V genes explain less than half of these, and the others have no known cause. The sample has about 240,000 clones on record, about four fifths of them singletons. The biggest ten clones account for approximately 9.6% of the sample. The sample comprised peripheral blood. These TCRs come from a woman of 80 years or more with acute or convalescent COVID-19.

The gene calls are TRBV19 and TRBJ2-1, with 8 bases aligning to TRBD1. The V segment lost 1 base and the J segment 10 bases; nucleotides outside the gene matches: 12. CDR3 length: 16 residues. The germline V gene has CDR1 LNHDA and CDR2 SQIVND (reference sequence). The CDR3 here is CASSIGGQVAAGEQFF. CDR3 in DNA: TGTGCCAGTAGTATAGGGGGACAGGTTGCCGCGGGCGAGCAGTTCTTC.

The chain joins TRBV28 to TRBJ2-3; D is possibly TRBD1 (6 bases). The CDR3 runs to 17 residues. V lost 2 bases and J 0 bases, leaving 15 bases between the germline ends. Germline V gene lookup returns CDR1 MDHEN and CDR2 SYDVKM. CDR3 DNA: TGTGCCAGCAGTTTAAGTAAGGGGACACTGAGCACAGATACGCAGTATTTT. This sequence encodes CASSLSKGTLSTDTQYF.

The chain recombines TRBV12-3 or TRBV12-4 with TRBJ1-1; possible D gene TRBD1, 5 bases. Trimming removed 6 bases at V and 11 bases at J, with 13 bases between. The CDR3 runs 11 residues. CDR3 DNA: TGTGCCAGCAGCACCAGGGCCGACGCTTTCTTT. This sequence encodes CASSTRADAFF.

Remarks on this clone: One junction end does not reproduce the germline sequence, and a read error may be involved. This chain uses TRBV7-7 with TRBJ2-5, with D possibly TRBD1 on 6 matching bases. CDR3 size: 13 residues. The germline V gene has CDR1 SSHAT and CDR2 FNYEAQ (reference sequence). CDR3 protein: CASSTLGGETQYF. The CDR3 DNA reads TGTGCTAGCAGCACCCTAGGGGGAGAGACCCAGTACTTC.

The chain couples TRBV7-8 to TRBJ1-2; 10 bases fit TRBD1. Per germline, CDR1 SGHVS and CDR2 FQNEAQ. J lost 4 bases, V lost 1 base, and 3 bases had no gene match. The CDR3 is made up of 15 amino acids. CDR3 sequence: CASSLGTGGGYGYTF. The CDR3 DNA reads TGTGCCAGCAGCTTAGGGACAGGGGGTGGCTATGGCTACACCTTC. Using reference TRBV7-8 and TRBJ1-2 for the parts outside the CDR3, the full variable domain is GAGVSQSPRYKVAKRGQDVALRCDPISGHVSLFWYQQALGQGPEFLTYFQNEAQLDKSGLPSDRFFAERPEGSVSTLKIQRTQQEDSAVYLCASSLGTGGGYGYTFGSGTRLTVV.

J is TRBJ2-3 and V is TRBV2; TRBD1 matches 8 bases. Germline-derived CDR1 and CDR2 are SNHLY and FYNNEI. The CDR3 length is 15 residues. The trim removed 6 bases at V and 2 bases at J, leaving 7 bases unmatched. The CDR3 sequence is CASRTGTGLTDTQYF. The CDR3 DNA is TGTGCCAGCAGAACCGGGACAGGACTCACAGATACGCAGTATTTT.

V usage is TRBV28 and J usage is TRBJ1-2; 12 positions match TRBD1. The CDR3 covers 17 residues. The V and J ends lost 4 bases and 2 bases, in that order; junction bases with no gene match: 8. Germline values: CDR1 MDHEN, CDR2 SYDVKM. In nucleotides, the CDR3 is TGTGCCAGCAGTTCAGGGACAGGGGGCGCTTCCAACTATGGCTACACCTTC. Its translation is CASSSGTGGASNYGYTF.

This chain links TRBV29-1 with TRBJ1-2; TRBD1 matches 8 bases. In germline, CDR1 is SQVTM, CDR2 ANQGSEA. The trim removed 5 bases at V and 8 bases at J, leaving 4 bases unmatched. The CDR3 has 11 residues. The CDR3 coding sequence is TGCAGCGTTAAGACAGGGGTCGGCTACACCTTC. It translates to CSVKTGVGYTF.

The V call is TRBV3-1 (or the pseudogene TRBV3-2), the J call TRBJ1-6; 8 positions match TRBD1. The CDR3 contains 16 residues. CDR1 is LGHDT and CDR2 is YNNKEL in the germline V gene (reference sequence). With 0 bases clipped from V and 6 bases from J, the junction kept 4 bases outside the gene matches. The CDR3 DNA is TGTGCCAGCAGCCAAGATCGGACAGGGCCTAATTCACCCCTCCACTTT. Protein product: CASSQDRTGPNSPLHF.

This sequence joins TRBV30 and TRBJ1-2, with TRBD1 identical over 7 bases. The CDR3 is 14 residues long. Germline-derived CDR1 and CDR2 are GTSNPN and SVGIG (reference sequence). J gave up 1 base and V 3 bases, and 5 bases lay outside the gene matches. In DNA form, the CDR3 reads TGTGCCTGGAGCGGCAGGGGGATTAACTATGGCTACACCTTC. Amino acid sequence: CAWSGRGINYGYTF.

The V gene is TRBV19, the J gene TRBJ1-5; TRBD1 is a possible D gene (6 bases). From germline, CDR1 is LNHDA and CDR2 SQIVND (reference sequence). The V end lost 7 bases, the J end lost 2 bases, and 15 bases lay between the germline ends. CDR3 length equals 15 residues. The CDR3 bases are TGTGCCAGTAATAAGGGGGATCTGGGCAATCAGCCCCAGCATTTT. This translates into CASNKGDLGNQPQHF.

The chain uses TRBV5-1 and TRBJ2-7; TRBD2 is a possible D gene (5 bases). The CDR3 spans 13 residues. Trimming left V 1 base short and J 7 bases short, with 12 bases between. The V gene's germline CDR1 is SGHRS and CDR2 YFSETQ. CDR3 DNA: TGCGCCAGCAGCTTGTTGGGGTCGGGGGAGCAGTACTTC. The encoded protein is CASSLLGSGEQYF. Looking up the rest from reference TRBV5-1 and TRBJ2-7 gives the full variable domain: KAGVTQTPRYLIKTRGQQVTLSCSPISGHRSVSWYQQTPGQGLQFLFEYFSETQRNKGNFPGRFSGRQFSNSRSEMNVSTLELGDSALYLCASSLLGSGEQYFGPGTRLTVT.

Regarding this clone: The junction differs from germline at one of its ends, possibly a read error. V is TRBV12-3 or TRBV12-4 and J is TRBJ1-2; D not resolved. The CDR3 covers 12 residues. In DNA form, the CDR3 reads TGTGCCAGCAGTTTTGGGCAAGGCCGGTTCGCCTTC. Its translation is CASSFGQGRFAF.

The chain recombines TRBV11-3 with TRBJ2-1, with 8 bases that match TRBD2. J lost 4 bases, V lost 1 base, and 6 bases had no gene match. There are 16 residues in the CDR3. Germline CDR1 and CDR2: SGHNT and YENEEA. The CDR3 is CASSLVFSGDYNEQFF. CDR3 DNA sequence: TGTGCCAGCAGCTTAGTTTTTAGCGGGGATTACAATGAGCAGTTCTTC.

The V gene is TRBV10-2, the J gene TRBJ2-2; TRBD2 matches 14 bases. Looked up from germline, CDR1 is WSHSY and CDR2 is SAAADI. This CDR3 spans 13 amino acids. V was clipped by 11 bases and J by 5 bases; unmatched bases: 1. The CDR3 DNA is TGCGCCGGGACTAGCGGGAGAACCGGGGAGCTGTTTTTT. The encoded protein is CAGTSGRTGELFF.

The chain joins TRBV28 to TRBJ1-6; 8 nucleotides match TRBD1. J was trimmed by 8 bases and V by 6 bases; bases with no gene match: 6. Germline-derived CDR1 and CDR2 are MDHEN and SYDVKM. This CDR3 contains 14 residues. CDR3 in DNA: TGTGCCAGCAGCCCAGGGGGCGAGGATTCACCCCTCCACTTT. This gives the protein CASSPGGEDSPLHF. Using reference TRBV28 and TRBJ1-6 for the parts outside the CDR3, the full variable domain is DVKVTQSSRYLVKRTGEKVFLECVQDMDHENMFWYRQDPGLGLRLIYFSYDVKMKEKGDIPEGYSVSREKKERFSLILESASTNQTSMYLCASSPGGEDSPLHFGNGTRLTVT.

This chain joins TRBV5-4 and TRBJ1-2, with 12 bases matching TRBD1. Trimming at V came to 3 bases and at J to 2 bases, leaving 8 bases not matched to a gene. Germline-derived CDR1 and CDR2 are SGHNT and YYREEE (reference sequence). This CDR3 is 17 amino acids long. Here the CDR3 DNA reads TGTGCCAGCAGCTCCGGGACAGGGGGCGTCGTGAACTATGGCTACACCTTC. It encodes CASSSGTGGVVNYGYTF.

CDR3 protein: CASSSGTQSSYNSPLHF. In nucleotides, the CDR3 is TGTGCCAGCAGCTCCGGGACACAAAGCTCCTATAATTCACCCCTCCACTTT. This chain uses TRBV5-4 with TRBJ1-6; TRBD1 might be the D (6 bases). Trimming pared 3 bases from V and 0 bases from J, leaving 13 bases between. The CDR3 length is 17 residues. Looked up from germline, CDR1 is SGHNT and CDR2 is YYREEE (reference sequence).

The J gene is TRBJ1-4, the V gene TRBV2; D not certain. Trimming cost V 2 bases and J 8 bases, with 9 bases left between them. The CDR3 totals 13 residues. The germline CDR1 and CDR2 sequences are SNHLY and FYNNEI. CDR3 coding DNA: TGTGCCAGCAGTGAACTCCCTAGGGAAAAACTGTTTTTT. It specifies CASSELPREKLFF.

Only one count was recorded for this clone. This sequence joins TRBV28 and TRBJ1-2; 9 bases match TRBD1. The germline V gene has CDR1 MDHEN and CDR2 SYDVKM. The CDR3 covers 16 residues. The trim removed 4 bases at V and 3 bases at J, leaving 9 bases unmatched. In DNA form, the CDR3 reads TGTGCCAGCAGTTCCGTGGGACAGGGAGAGTACTATGGCTACACCTTC. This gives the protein CASSSVGQGEYYGYTF.